Below, one T cell receptor beta chain is given with its context. Original processing methods: Reference gene primer amplification yielded estimated nucleated cell counts. Measured with immunoSEQ multiplex PCR; TCRdb has only the in-frame clones, and not every one. Clone size and V and J calls were adopted from that table, with D and trimming inferred from the DNA. The sample has 98,000 or so clones; around nine tenths are singletons. Seattle's enrolled individuals joined amid active infection and were then monitored longitudinally. The sample originates from a study of blood T cell repertoires in COVID-19. Study-level background: Some COVID-19 samples were acute and others convalescent; all came from the United States, Italy and Spain. In each case, the material was cDNA or gDNA derived from T cells, B-cell-depleted T cells, or PBMCs.

Germline V gene data show CDR1 as LGHDT and CDR2 as YNNKEL (reference sequence). Trimming at V came to 0 bases and at J to 0 bases, leaving 8 bases not matched to a gene. This CDR3 spans 18 amino acids. The rearrangement joins TRBV3-1 (or the pseudogene TRBV3-2) to TRBJ2-1; the match to TRBD2 covers 7 bases. Specimen: peripheral blood. The TCR originated in a man in his fifties or sixties with COVID-19, enrolled during active disease. The CDR3 sequence is CASSQDLSGLDSYNEQFF. Written as DNA, the CDR3 is TGTGCCAGCAGCCAAGATCTCTCAGGACTAGACTCCTACAATGAGCAGTTCTTC.